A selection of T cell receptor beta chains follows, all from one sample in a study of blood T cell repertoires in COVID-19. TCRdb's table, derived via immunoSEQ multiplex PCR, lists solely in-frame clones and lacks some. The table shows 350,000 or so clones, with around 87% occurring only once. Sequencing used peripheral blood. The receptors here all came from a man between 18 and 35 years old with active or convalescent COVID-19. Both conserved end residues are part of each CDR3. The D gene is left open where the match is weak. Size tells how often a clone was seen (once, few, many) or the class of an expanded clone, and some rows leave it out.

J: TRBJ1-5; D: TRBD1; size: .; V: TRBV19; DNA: TGTGCCACCTCGACGGACAGGGGACGCAATCAGCCCCAGCATTTT; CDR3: CATSTDRGRNQPQHF
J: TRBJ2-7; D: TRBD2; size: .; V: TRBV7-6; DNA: TGTGCCAGCAGCTACGGGACTAGCGAGAACTACGAGCAGTACTTC; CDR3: CASSYGTSENYEQYF
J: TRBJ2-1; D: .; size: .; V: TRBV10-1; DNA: TGCGCCAGCAGCCTGGGGAGTAATAATGAGCAGTTCTTC; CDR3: CASSLGSNNEQFF
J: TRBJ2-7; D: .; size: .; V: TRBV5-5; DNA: TGTGCCAGCAGCTCCATCTCCTACGAGCAGTACTTC; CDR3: CASSSISYEQYF
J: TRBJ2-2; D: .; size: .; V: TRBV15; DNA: TGTGCCACCAGCAGTAGTCTCGGGACACTTAACACCGGGGAGCTGTTTTTT; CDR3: CATSSSLGTLNTGELFF
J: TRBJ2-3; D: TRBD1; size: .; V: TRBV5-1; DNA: TGCGCCAGCAGCACGACAGGGTTCAATTTTGGGGCAGATACGCAGTATTTT; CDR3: CASSTTGFNFGADTQYF
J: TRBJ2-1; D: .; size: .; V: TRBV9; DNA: TGTGCCAGCAGCGTCACCTACAATGAGCAGTTCTTC; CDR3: CASSVTYNEQFF
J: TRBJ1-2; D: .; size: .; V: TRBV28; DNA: TGTGCCAGCAGTCCAGGGGCAGGGCTAGGCTACACCTTC; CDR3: CASSPGAGLGYTF
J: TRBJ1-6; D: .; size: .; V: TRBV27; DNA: TGTGCCAGCAGTTTAAAGGCTCACAGGGACAATTCACCCCTCCACTTT; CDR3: CASSLKAHRDNSPLHF
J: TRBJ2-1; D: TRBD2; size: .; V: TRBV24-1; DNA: TGTGCCACCAGTGACTTGGGACTAGCGGGAGTTTATGAGCAGTTCTTC; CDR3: CATSDLGLAGVYEQFF
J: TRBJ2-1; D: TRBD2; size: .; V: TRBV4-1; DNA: TGCGCCAGCAGCCAAGAGGGGCGGGGGGATCGCAATGAGCAGTTCTTC; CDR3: CASSQEGRGDRNEQFF
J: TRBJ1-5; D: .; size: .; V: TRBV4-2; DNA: TGTGCCAGCAGCCAAGATGGCCGGGGATATAGCAATCAGCCCCAGCATTTT; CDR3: CASSQDGRGYSNQPQHF
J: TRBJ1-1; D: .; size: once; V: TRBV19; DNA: TGTGCCAGTAGTACAGGGTGGGACACTGAAGCTTTCTTT; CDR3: CASSTGWDTEAFF
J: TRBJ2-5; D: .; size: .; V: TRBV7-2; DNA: TGTGCCAGCAGCTTCAGGCCTTTGGAGACCCAGTACTTC; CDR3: CASSFRPLETQYF
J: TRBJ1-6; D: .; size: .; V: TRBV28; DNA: TGTGCCAGCAGTTTAGTCTATTCACCCCTCCACTTT; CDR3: CASSLVYSPLHF
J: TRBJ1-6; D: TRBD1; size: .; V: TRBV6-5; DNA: TGTGCCAGCAGTTACAATGACAGGGGTAATTCACCCCTCCACTTT; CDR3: CASSYNDRGNSPLHF
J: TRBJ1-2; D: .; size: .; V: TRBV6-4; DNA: TGTGCCAGCAGTGCGATCTGGACAGAAGCTAACTATGGCTACACCTTC; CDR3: CASSAIWTEANYGYTF
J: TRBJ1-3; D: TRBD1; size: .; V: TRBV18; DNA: TGTGCCAGCTCACCACTCATCCCGACAGGGGGCTCTGGAAACACCATATATTTT; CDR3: CASSPLIPTGGSGNTIYF
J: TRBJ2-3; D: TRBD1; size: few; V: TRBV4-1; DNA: TGCGCCAGCAAGGACGTCGGGACAGGGGATCGGGATACGCAGTATTTT; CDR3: CASKDVGTGDRDTQYF
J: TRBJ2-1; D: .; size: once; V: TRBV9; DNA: TGTGCCAGCAGCGTGGAGGGATTCCGCTACAATGAGCAGTTCTTC; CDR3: CASSVEGFRYNEQFF
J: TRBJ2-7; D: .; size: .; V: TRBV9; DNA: TGTGCCAGCAGCGTAGCTGTCAGGGCAGAGGAGCAGTACTTC; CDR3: CASSVAVRAEEQYF
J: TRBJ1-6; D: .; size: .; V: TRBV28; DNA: TGTGCCAGCAGCCTACCCCAGGGTAACAATTCACCCCTCCACTTT; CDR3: CASSLPQGNNSPLHF
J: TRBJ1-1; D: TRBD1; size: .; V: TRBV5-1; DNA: TGCGCCAGCAGCTTTGGGACAGGGGACCCCAAGGCTTTCTTT; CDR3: CASSFGTGDPKAFF